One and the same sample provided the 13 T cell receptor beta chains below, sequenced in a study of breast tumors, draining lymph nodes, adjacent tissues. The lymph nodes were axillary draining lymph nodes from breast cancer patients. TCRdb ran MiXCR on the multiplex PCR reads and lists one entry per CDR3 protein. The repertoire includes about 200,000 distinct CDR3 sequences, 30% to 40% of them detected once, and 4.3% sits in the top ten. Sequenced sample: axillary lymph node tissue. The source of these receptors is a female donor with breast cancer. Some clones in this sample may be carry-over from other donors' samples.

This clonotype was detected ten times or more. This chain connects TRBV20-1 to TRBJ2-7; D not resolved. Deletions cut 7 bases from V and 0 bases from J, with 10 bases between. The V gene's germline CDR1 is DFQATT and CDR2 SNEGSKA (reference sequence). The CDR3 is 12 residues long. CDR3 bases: TGCAGTGTTCCGGGTTTCTCCTACGAGCAGTACTTC. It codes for CSVPGFSYEQYF.

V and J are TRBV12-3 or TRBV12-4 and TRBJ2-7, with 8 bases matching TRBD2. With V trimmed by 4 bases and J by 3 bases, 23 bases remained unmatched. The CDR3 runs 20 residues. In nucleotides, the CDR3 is TGTGCCAGCAGTTGCAGCGGGGGCGGAAGTAATGCGGGAGGAGGCTACGAGCAGTACTTC. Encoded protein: CASSCSGGGSNAGGGYEQYF.

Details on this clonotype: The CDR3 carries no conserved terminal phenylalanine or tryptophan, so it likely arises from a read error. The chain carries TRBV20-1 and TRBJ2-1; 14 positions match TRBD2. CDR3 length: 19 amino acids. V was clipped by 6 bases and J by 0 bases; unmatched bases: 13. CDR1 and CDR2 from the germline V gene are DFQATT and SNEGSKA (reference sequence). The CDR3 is CSAKPGLAGGLSSYNEQFL. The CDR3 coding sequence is TGCAGTGCCAAACCAGGACTAGCGGGAGGTTTGAGCTCCTACAATGAGCAGTTCCTC.

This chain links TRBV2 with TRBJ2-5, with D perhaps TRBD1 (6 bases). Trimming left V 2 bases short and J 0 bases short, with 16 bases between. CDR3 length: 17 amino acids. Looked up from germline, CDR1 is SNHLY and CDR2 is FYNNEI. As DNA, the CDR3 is TGTGCCAGCAGTGAACAGTCGACTGGGGACAACCAAGAGACCCAGTACTTC. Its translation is CASSEQSTGDNQETQYF.

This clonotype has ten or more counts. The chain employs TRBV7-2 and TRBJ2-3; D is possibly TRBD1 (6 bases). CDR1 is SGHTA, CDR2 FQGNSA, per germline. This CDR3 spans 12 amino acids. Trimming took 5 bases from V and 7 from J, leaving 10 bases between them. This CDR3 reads CASSPQGYTQYF. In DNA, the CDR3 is TGTGCCAGCAGCCCTCAGGGGTATACGCAGTATTTT. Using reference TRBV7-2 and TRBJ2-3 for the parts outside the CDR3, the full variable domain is GAGVSQSPSNKVTEKGKDVELRCDPISGHTALYWYRQSLGQGLEFLIYFQGNSAPDKSGLPSDRFSAERTGGSVSTLTIQRTQQEDSAVYLCASSPQGYTQYFGPGTRLTVL.

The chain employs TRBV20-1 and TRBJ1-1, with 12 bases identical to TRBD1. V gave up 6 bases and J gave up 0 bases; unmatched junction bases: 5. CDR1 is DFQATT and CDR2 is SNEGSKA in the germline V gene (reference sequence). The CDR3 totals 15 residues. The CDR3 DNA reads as TGCAGTGCCTCGGGACAGGGGGCGCTGAACACTGAAGCTTTCTTT. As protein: CSASGQGALNTEAFF.

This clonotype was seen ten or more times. The CDR3 DNA reads as TGTGCCAGCAGCTCTTTGCGGGGGGACAAAGGAAACTATGGCTACACCTTC. It translates to CASSSLRGDKGNYGYTF. The chain carries TRBV11-2 and TRBJ1-2, with D perhaps TRBD1 (6 bases). V lost 4 bases to trimming and J lost 2 bases, with 20 bases between them. Germline V gene sequence: CDR1 SGHAT, CDR2 FQNNGV. The CDR3 is made up of 17 amino acids.

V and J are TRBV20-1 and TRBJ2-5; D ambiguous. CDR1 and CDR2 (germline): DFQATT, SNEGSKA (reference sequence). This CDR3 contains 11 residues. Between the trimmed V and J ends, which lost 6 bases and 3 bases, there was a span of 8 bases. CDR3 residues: CSARPEETQYF. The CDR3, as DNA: TGCAGTGCCCGGCCTGAAGAGACCCAGTACTTC.

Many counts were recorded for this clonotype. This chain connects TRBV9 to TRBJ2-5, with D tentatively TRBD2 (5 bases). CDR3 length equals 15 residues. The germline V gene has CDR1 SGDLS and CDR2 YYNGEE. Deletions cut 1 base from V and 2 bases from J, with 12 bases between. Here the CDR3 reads CASSVLAKAQETQYF. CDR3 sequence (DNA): TGTGCCAGCAGCGTATTAGCGAAAGCACAAGAGACCCAGTACTTC.

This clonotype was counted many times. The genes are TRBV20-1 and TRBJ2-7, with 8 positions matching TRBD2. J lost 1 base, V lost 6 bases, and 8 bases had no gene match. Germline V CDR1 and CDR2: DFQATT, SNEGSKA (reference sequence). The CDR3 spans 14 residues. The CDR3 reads CSAPRGGRSYEQYF. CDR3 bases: TGCAGTGCCCCACGGGGGGGGCGATCCTACGAGCAGTACTTC.

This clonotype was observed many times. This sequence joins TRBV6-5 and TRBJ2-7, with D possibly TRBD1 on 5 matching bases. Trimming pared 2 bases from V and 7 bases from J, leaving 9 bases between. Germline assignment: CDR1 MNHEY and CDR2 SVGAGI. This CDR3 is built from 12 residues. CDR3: CASSYGAGEQYF. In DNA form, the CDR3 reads TGTGCCAGCAGTTACGGGGCTGGGGAGCAGTACTTC.

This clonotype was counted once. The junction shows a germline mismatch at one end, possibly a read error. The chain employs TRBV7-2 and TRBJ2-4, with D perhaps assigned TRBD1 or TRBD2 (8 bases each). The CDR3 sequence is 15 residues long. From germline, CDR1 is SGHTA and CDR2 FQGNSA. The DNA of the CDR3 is TGTGCCAGCAGCCTCGGACAGGGCGGGAGGTACATTCAGCACTTC. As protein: CASSLGQGGRYIQHF.

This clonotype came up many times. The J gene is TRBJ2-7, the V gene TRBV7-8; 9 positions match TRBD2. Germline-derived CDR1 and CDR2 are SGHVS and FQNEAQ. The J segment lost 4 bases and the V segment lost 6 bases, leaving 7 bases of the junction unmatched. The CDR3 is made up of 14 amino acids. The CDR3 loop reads CASRPLAGWYEQYF. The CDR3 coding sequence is TGTGCCAGCAGACCACTAGCGGGTTGGTACGAGCAGTACTTC.